The 23 T cell receptor beta chains in this list originate from one sample, sequenced in a study of vaccination and CD4 T cells after COVID-19. Indicated treatment: approximately 11-day PBMC culture with coronavirus spike peptide pools or control peptides (ViraFEST assay). Cultured CD4+ T cell DNA underwent sequencing with the Oncomine TCR Beta short-read assay. MiXCR was run by TCRdb on the PCR reads, yielding one entry per CDR3 protein. This table has about 14,000 distinct CDR3 sequences, 55% appearing once. Their recognized antigens are unknown. Sequenced material: CD4+ T cells from blood, cultured in vitro, taken before SARS-CoV-2 vaccination. The receptors stem from a human donor who had recovered from COVID-19.

The chain couples TRBV20-1 to TRBJ1-6; D ambiguous. The CDR3 is 16 residues long. Between the trimmed V and J ends, which lost 1 base and 5 bases, there was a span of 15 bases. CDR1 DFQATT and CDR2 SNEGSKA come from the germline V gene (reference sequence). Here the CDR3 DNA reads TGCAGTGCTAGAGGGTTGGGCAGACTTGATAATTCACCCCTCCACTTT. This gives the protein CSARGLGRLDNSPLHF.

The chain uses TRBV6-1 and TRBJ1-2, with TRBD1 matching over 9 bases. This CDR3 has 13 residues. V was pared by 10 bases and J by 8 bases, with 11 bases of the junction left unmatched. Germline CDR1 and CDR2: MNHNS and SASEGT. The CDR3 sequence: CATRMTGGGGYTF. CDR3 in DNA: TGTGCCACACGTATGACAGGGGGAGGAGGCTACACCTTC.

Only a few counts were recorded for this clonotype. The gene calls are TRBV19 and TRBJ1-4; possibly TRBD1 for D (5 bases). This CDR3 has 12 amino acids. The germline CDR1 and CDR2 sequences are LNHDA and SQIVND (reference sequence). V lost 9 bases and J 12 bases, leaving 17 bases between the germline ends. The CDR3 loop is CASRGDRYELFF. The DNA of the CDR3 is TGTGCCAGCCGTGGGGACCGCTATGAACTGTTTTTT. Drawing the rest from reference TRBV19 and TRBJ1-4, the complete variable domain is DGGITQSPKYLFRKEGQNVTLSCEQNLNHDAMYWYRQDPGQGLRLIYYSQIVNDFQKGDIAEGYSVSREKKESFPLTVTSAQKNPTAFYLCASRGDRYELFFGSGTQLSVL.

This clonotype has only a few counts. The V gene is TRBV6-1, the J gene TRBJ1-6, with D maybe TRBD1 (5 bases). Germline loops: CDR1 MNHNS, CDR2 SASEGT. The V end lost 5 bases, the J end lost 13 bases, and 24 bases lay between the germline ends. This CDR3 is built from 16 residues. The CDR3 spells CASSLGTPGSDGPLHF. For the CDR3, the DNA is TGTGCCAGCAGTCTGGGGACTCCCGGGTCGGATGGTCCCCTCCACTTT.

The V and J genes are TRBV6-2 or TRBV6-3 and TRBJ2-1, with D maybe TRBD2 (5 bases). CDR3 length equals 15 residues. Germline V gene lookup returns CDR1 MNHEY and CDR2 SVGEGT. V shed 6 bases and J shed 4 bases, with 16 bases lying between them. The CDR3 loop is CASSQSLTRYNEQFF. As DNA, the CDR3 is TGTGCCAGCAGCCAGAGCCTTACTAGATACAATGAGCAGTTCTTC.

Of note for this clonotype: At one end the junction does not follow the germline gene, possibly because of a read error. The J gene is TRBJ1-4, the V gene TRBV20-1, with a possible D match to TRBD1 (6 bases). The CDR3 covers 15 residues. CDR1 and CDR2 from the germline V gene are DFQATT and SNEGSKA (reference sequence). For the CDR3, the DNA is TGCAGTGCTACCTCAGGGGCCGCAACTAATGGAAAACTGTTTTTT. This translates into CSATSGAATNGKLFF.

The CDR3 bases are TGTGCCATCAGTGACAGGGAACAAGAGACCCAGTACTTC. Protein sequence: CAISDREQETQYF. The J gene is TRBJ2-5, the V gene TRBV10-3; tentative D call: TRBD1 (5 bases). From germline, CDR1 is ENHRY and CDR2 SYGVKD. The CDR3 is 13 residues long. V lost 3 bases to trimming and J lost 2 bases, with 7 bases between them.

This sequence joins TRBV6-1 and TRBJ2-7; a possible D gene is TRBD1 (6 bases). The germline CDR1 and CDR2 sequences are MNHNS and SASEGT. The CDR3 contains 13 residues. V lost 6 bases to trimming and J lost 6 bases, with 15 bases between them. The CDR3 DNA sequence: TGTGCCAGCAGAGAGACAGGTCCCGGCGAGCAGTACTTC. This translates into CASRETGPGEQYF.

There are a few counts of this clonotype. The chain links TRBV6-4 to TRBJ1-5; a weak D match, TRBD1 (6 bases). Germline CDR1 and CDR2: MRHNA and SNTAGT. Trimming cost V 0 bases and J 5 bases, with 8 bases left between them. This CDR3 region has 14 residues. CDR3 DNA: TGTGCCAGCAGTGACTCGCCAGGGGATCAGCCCCAGCATTTT. Its translation is CASSDSPGDQPQHF.

The V gene is TRBV6-1, the J gene TRBJ1-6, with TRBD1 matching over 11 bases. Germline V CDR1 and CDR2: MNHNS, SASEGT. V dropped 6 bases and J dropped 8; count of bases not matched to a gene: 9. CDR3 size: 16 residues. CDR3 protein: CASSRRTGGGDSPLHF. The CDR3 DNA follows: TGTGCCAGCAGCCGCCGGACAGGGGGCGGTGATTCACCCCTCCACTTT.

V gene TRBV7-3 combines with J gene TRBJ2-7; 10 bases fit TRBD1. Germline assignment: CDR1 SGHTA and CDR2 FQGTGA. The CDR3 length is 16 residues. V was clipped by 5 bases and J by 5 bases; unmatched bases: 12. CDR3 nucleotide sequence: TGTGCCAGCAGCCCTTACTCCGGGACAGGGGTGCACGAGCAGTACTTC. Its protein is CASSPYSGTGVHEQYF.

Remarks on this clonotype: The junction departs from the called germline gene at one end, perhaps through a read error. This rearrangement joins TRBV11-3 to TRBJ1-1; D not resolved. Germline values: CDR1 SGHNT, CDR2 YENEEA. There are 12 residues in the CDR3. CDR3 in amino acids: CASSLRNTGAFF. The CDR3 DNA reads as TGTGCCAGCAGCTTACGGAACACTGGAGCTTTCTTT.

This chain links TRBV10-3 with TRBJ2-1; D gene uncertain. V was shortened by 0 bases and J by 2 bases, with 8 bases between the two germline ends. Germline CDR1 ENHRY, CDR2 SYGVKD. The CDR3 covers 15 residues. The CDR3 region is CAISESQLPYNEQFF. The CDR3, as DNA: TGTGCCATCAGTGAGTCACAACTCCCCTACAATGAGCAGTTCTTC.

This sequence joins TRBV10-3 and TRBJ2-5; maybe TRBD1 (6 bases). Germline V CDR1 and CDR2: ENHRY, SYGVKD. CDR3 length equals 15 residues. Trimming took 3 bases from V and 2 from J, leaving 13 bases between them. Here the CDR3 DNA reads TGTGCCATCAGTGACGGGACAAACTATCAAGAGACCCAGTACTTC. Its translation is CAISDGTNYQETQYF.

The table lists this clonotype with a few counts. The chain employs TRBV10-3 and TRBJ1-2; 7 bases match TRBD1. CDR1 ENHRY and CDR2 SYGVKD come from the germline V gene. This CDR3 is built from 14 residues. With 5 bases clipped from V and 4 bases from J, the junction kept 7 bases outside the gene matches. The CDR3 loop reads CAISPRGGVYGYTF. As DNA, the CDR3 is TGTGCCATCAGTCCCAGGGGGGGTGTCTATGGCTACACCTTC.

The chain employs TRBV10-2 and TRBJ1-5; a weak D match, TRBD1 (6 bases). Germline V gene data show CDR1 as WSHSY and CDR2 as SAAADI. CDR3 length: 14 amino acids. V lost 7 bases and J lost 0, with 10 bases in between. CDR3 bases: TGCGCCAGCACAGGACAGAATAGCAATCAGCCCCAGCATTTT. Amino acids: CASTGQNSNQPQHF.

The rearrangement uses TRBV20-1 and TRBJ2-5, with 10 positions matching TRBD2. Per germline, CDR1 DFQATT and CDR2 SNEGSKA (reference sequence). V was pared by 1 base and J by 5 bases, with 7 bases of the junction left unmatched. The CDR3 runs 15 residues. CDR3 sequence: CSARVSGGASETQYF. For the CDR3, the DNA is TGCAGTGCTAGAGTGAGCGGGGGGGCATCGGAGACCCAGTACTTC.

The V call is TRBV20-1, the J call TRBJ1-2, with TRBD1 as a possible D gene (5 bases). Germline lookup yields CDR1 DFQATT and CDR2 SNEGSKA (reference sequence). Between the trimmed V and J ends, which lost 3 bases and 4 bases, there was a span of 9 bases. This CDR3 comprises 12 residues. In DNA form, the CDR3 reads TGCAGTGCTAGTCAGGGAGCCTATGGCTACACCTTC. Translation gives CSASQGAYGYTF.

This clonotype has only a few counts. The rearrangement joins TRBV19 to TRBJ2-1; perhaps TRBD2 as D (6 bases). The V gene lost 3 bases and the J gene lost 5 bases, with 11 bases spanning the gap. In germline, CDR1 is LNHDA, CDR2 SQIVND (reference sequence). CDR3 length: 14 amino acids. The CDR3, as DNA: TGTGCCAGTAGTATGCCGGGAGCCCACAATGAGCAGTTCTTC. This gives the protein CASSMPGAHNEQFF.

Only one count was recorded for this clonotype. The genes are TRBV6-1 and TRBJ2-6; 8 nucleotides agree with TRBD1. The V gene's germline CDR1 is MNHNS and CDR2 SASEGT. The length of the CDR3 is 20 residues. With 2 bases clipped from V and 0 bases from J, the junction kept 12 bases outside the gene matches. Here the CDR3 DNA reads TGTGCCAGCAGTGAACGAGGATTCGGACAGGGAAACTCTGGGGCCAACGTCCTGACTTTC. Its translation: CASSERGFGQGNSGANVLTF.

The CDR3 DNA reads TGTGCCAGCAGTTCCATGGGGAGCAATCAGCCCCAGCATTTT. Translating it yields CASSSMGSNQPQHF. The chain links TRBV28 to TRBJ1-5; D is unresolved. The CDR3 sequence is 14 residues long. CDR1 is MDHEN, CDR2 SYDVKM, per germline. The germline V and J ends were trimmed by 4 bases and 1 base, with 8 bases remaining between them.

The chain is built from TRBV20-1 and TRBJ1-2; D is ambiguous. Trimming pared 3 bases from V and 4 bases from J, leaving 9 bases between. The CDR3 extends over 12 amino acids. Germline V gene sequence: CDR1 DFQATT, CDR2 SNEGSKA (reference sequence). The DNA of the CDR3 is TGCAGTGCTAGTCGGGGAAGCTATGGCTACACCTTC. It is translated as CSASRGSYGYTF.

In regard to this clonotype: A read error may account for a junction end that differs from germline. The chain links TRBV6-1 to TRBJ2-1, with 11 bases fitting TRBD1. The CDR3 covers 15 residues. Germline V gene data show CDR1 as MNHNS and CDR2 as SASEGT. CDR3 amino acids: CAGSQDRGHDNEQFF. As DNA, the CDR3 is TGTGCCGGCAGTCAGGACAGGGGGCACGACAATGAGCAGTTCTTC.